The present TCR beta chain was sequenced within a study of T cells in Graves' hyperthyroidism and ophthalmopathy. Study-wide background: Peripheral blood was acquired at first diagnosis, ahead of any therapy whatsoever.

Regions amplified from RNA transcripts were the TCR beta CDR3 regions. HTBI primers were the set used in a first-round RT-PCR of the TCR CDR3. TCRdb independently ran MiXCR on the multiplex PCR reads; one entry per CDR3 protein. The table has about 400,000 distinct CDR3 sequences, under 15% seen once. This CDR3 is 15 amino acids long. Germline assignment: CDR1 WSHSY and CDR2 SAAADI. The V gene lost 5 bases and the J gene lost 5 bases, with 15 bases spanning the gap. This clonotype originated in a man younger than 35 with Graves' ophthalmopathy. V and J are TRBV10-2 and TRBJ1-4, with D perhaps TRBD1 (5 bases). Sequenced input: blood. The CDR3 bases are TGCGCCAGCAGTAATATAGGACAAGGCAATGAAAAACTGTTTTTT. Translation gives CASSNIGQGNEKLFF.